The clone carrying this T cell receptor (beta chain) was seen only once. Its cognate antigen is unknown. V shed 0 bases and J shed 6 bases, with 8 bases lying between them. The germline V gene has CDR1 LGHNA and CDR2 YNFKEQ. The CDR3 extends over 13 amino acids. Treatment in this sample: oral pan-JAK inhibitor, 5-10 mg twice daily. Researchers gathered lesional scalp punch biopsies and peripheral blood from patients with alopecia areata. This sample was taken from a study of CD8+ T cells in alopecia areata. Overall study findings and caveats: Expanded CD8+ clones among the top 100, and scalp clonality, were significantly decreased by tofacitinib. Alopecia totalis/universalis scalp especially showed more expanded CD8+ clones than normal scalp. A great number of expanded lesional clones endured in scalp and blood during tofacitinib.

Reverse transcription of extracted RNA yielded cDNA, which provided the sequencing template. TCRdb's copy holds only in-frame clones and misses some; the assay was immunoSEQ multiplex PCR. In the table there are about 190,000 clones, roughly 60% of which are singletons. The TCR was taken from a human donor with alopecia areata. The sequencing here drew on CD4+ T cells sorted from blood, taken at week 24, from a patient treated with tofacitinib. The chain links TRBV4-2 to TRBJ1-1; D gene uncertain. CDR3 nucleotide sequence: TGTGCCAGCAGCCAAGATTTTGGGTCTGAAGCTTTCTTT. It codes for CASSQDFGSEAFF.